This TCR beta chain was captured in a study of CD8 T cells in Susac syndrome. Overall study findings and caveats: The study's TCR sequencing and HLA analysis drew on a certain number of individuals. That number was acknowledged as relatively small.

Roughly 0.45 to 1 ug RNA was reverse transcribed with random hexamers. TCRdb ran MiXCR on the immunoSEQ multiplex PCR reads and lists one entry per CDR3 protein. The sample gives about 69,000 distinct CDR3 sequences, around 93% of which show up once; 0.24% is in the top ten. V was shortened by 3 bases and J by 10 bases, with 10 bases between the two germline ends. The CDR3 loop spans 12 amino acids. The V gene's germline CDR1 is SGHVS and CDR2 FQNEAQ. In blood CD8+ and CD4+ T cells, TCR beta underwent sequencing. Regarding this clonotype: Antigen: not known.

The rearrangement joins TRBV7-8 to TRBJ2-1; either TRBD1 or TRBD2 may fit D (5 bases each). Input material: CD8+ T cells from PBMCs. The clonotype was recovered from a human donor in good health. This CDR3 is CASSFPGREQFF. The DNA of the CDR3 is TGTGCCAGCAGCTTCCCGGGACGAGAGCAGTTCTTC.